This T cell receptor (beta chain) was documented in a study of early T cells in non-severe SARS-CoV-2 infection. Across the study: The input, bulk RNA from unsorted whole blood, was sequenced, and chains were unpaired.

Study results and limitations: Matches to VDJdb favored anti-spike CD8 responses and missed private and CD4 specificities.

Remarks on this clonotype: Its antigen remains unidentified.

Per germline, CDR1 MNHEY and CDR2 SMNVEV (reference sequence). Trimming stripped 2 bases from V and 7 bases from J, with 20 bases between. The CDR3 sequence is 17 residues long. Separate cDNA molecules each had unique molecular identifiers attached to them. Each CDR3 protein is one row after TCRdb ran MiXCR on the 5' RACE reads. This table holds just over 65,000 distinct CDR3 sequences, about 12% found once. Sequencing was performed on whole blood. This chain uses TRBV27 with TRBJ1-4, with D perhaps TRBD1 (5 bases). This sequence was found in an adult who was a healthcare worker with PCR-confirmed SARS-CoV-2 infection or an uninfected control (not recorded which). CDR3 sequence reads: CASSLEGSAGIGEKLFF. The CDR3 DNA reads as TGTGCCAGCAGTTTAGAGGGGTCGGCAGGGATCGGTGAAAAACTGTTTTTT.